The rows below give T cell receptor beta chains drawn from one sample of a study of T cell responses to AZD1222 COVID-19 vaccine. Profiling relied on immunoSEQ multiplex PCR, and the TCRdb table lists in-frame clones only, not all of them. The sample has about 60,000 clones, around nine tenths seen once. The material was peripheral blood, obtained 28 days after the second dose of the MenACWY control vaccine. These receptors were taken from an adult who received the MenACWY meningococcal vaccine as a control. The CDR3 runs from the conserved cysteine through the conserved F or W. D genes are given only for firm matches. The size field is filled for only some rows; it gives once, few, many or a size class.

d_call	cdr3_length	clone_size	v_call	j_call	cdr3_nt	cdr3_aa
NA	12	NA	TRBV5-6	TRBJ2-5	TGTGCCAGCAATACGGCGGGGGAGACCCAGTACTTC	CASNTAGETQYF
TRBD2	15	NA	TRBV5-1	TRBJ2-7	TGCGCCAGCAGCGACGGGACTAGCGGGACTGGCGAGCAGTACTTC	CASSDGTSGTGEQYF
TRBD1	15	NA	TRBV27	TRBJ1-6	TGTGCCACCCAGACAGGGTCGTCCTATAATTCACCCCTCCACTTT	CATQTGSSYNSPLHF
NA	16	NA	TRBV18	TRBJ2-5	TGTGCCAGCTCACTCGACCTCTTGGGGGCCGGGGAGACCCAGTACTTC	CASSLDLLGAGETQYF
NA	14	NA	TRBV9	TRBJ1-1	TGTGCCAGCAGCGGGAAGCAGGGGTTGGGTGAAGCTTTCTTT	CASSGKQGLGEAFF
TRBD1	15	NA	TRBV24-1	TRBJ2-1	TGTGCCACCAGTGACGAGACAGGGGGCAACAATGAGCAGTTCTTC	CATSDETGGNNEQFF
TRBD2	14	NA	TRBV9	TRBJ2-3	TGTGCCAGCAGCGTTAGCGGGAGGATTGATACGCAGTATTTT	CASSVSGRIDTQYF
NA	14	once	TRBV5-1	TRBJ1-4	TGCGCCAGCAGCTTGAGCAGGGGTGAAGAAAAACTGTTTTTT	CASSLSRGEEKLFF
TRBD1	14	NA	TRBV12-5	TRBJ2-7	TGTGCTAGTGGTTTGACGGGACAGGGGTACGAGCAGTACTTC	CASGLTGQGYEQYF
NA	15	NA	TRBV5-1	TRBJ1-4	TGCGCCAGCAGCCTTGACTCCCAGGTGAATGAAAAACTGTTTTTT	CASSLDSQVNEKLFF
NA	17	NA	TRBV24-1	TRBJ2-1	TGTGCCACCAGTGACCCGAGCGGGGACAGCTCCTACAATGAGCAGTTCTTC	CATSDPSGDSSYNEQFF
NA	13	NA	TRBV6-5	TRBJ1-1	TGTGCCAGCAGTTTCAGCTTGGACACTGAAGCTTTCTTT	CASSFSLDTEAFF
TRBD1	16	NA	TRBV5-6	TRBJ2-7	TGTGCCAGCAGCAAGACGACGACAGGGAGCGTCCACGAGCAGTACTTC	CASSKTTTGSVHEQYF
TRBD1	16	NA	TRBV3-1/TRBV3-2	TRBJ1-2	TGTGCCAGCAGCGCAACGACAGGGCTTTTTAACTATGGCTACACCTTC	CASSATTGLFNYGYTF
NA	15	NA	TRBV7-7	TRBJ1-2	TGTGCCAGCAGCTCCTCAGAAGCAGGGCTCTATGGCTACACCTTC	CASSSSEAGLYGYTF
NA	13	NA	TRBV12-3/TRBV12-4	TRBJ1-2	TGTGCCAGCCTCTGGGTCGGGGCTGGCGGCTACACCTTC	CASLWVGAGGYTF
NA	13	NA	TRBV7-2	TRBJ1-1	TGTGCCAGCAGCTCCCAGTGGGACACTGAAGCTTTCTTT	CASSSQWDTEAFF
NA	12	NA	TRBV27	TRBJ2-2	TGTGCCAGCAGTATCACATACGGGGAGCTGTTTTTT	CASSITYGELFF
NA	17	NA	TRBV5-1	TRBJ2-2	TGCGCCAGCTTCCCCAATCTCGGGGAAAAGCGGACCGGGGAGCTGTTTTTT	CASFPNLGEKRTGELFF
NA	10	NA	TRBV27	TRBJ2-1	TGTGCCAGCAGTTTTTCGGGGCAGTTCTTC	CASSFSGQFF
NA	16	NA	TRBV11-2	TRBJ2-5	TGTGCCAGCAGTCCTCGGGGGGCTGGGGACGGAGAGACCCAGTACTTC	CASSPRGAGDGETQYF
TRBD1	17	NA	TRBV10-2	TRBJ2-2	TGCGCCAGCAGTAAACTGCCGGGACAGGGGAACACCGGGGAGCTGTTTTTT	CASSKLPGQGNTGELFF
NA	13	NA	TRBV29-1	TRBJ2-5	TGCAGCGTTGAGGATGATTTCCAAGAGACCCAGTACTTC	CSVEDDFQETQYF
NA	15	NA	TRBV4-1	TRBJ2-7	TGCGCCAGCAGCCAAGAGGGGCGGTCAACCTACGAGCAGTACTTC	CASSQEGRSTYEQYF
NA	11	NA	TRBV20-1	TRBJ2-2	TGCAGTGCTAGAGGGACCGGGGAGCTGTTTTTT	CSARGTGELFF
TRBD1	13	NA	TRBV6-4	TRBJ2-7	TGTGCCAGGAGAGGGGGCCGCATTACCGAGCAGTACTTC	CARRGGRITEQYF
NA	13	NA	TRBV7-2	TRBJ1-1	TGTGCCAGCAGCTTTTCGGGTTACACTGAAGCTTTCTTT	CASSFSGYTEAFF
NA	13	once	TRBV7-2	TRBJ1-1	TGTGCCAGCAGCTTAAGGTCTGACACTGAAGCTTTCTTT	CASSLRSDTEAFF
NA	15	few	TRBV28	TRBJ1-5	TGTGCCACTATCCGCGGGGGGCGGTCTAATCAGCCCCAGCATTTT	CATIRGGRSNQPQHF
NA	14	NA	TRBV6-5	TRBJ1-1	TGTGCCAGCAGCCTTGATAGGGTAAACACTGAAGCTTTCTTT	CASSLDRVNTEAFF
NA	11	NA	TRBV9	TRBJ2-7	TGTGCCAGCAGCGTAGTCCAGGGACTTCCCTTC	CASSVVQGLPF
NA	15	NA	TRBV7-2	TRBJ2-1	TGTGCCAGCAGCTTAGGGGATAGCTCCTACAATGAGCAGTTCTTC	CASSLGDSSYNEQFF
TRBD1	14	once	TRBV5-1	TRBJ2-7	TGCGCCAGCAGCCTAGGGACAGGGGAAGTTTTGCAGTACTTC	CASSLGTGEVLQYF
NA	14	NA	TRBV6-2/TRBV6-3	TRBJ1-1	TGTGCCAGCAGTTACGTTCCGGGGAGAACTGAAGCTTTCTTT	CASSYVPGRTEAFF
NA	13	NA	TRBV12-5	TRBJ1-2	TGTGCTAGTGGTTTGGTAACGGGGAGCGGCTACACCTTC	CASGLVTGSGYTF
NA	12	once	TRBV7-9	TRBJ2-3	TGTGCCCCCGGGCCCTGGGCAGATACGCAGTATTTT	CAPGPWADTQYF
NA	15	many	TRBV10-1	TRBJ2-2	TGCGCCAGCAGTGAGCGAGAGGACAGCAGCGGGGAGCTGTTTTTT	CASSEREDSSGELFF
NA	15	NA	TRBV6-2/TRBV6-3	TRBJ1-5	TGTGCCAGCAGCCCCCCCAGGGGTAGCAATCAGCCCCAGCATTTT	CASSPPRGSNQPQHF
TRBD2	17	once	TRBV27	TRBJ2-7	TGTGCCAGCAGTCCAGGAGGGACTAGCGGGAGGGCCGGCGAGCAGTACTTC	CASSPGGTSGRAGEQYF
NA	13	NA	TRBV4-1	TRBJ1-1	TGCGCCAGCAGCCTCCAGGGGTCCACTGAAGCTTTCTTT	CASSLQGSTEAFF
NA	15	NA	TRBV5-1	TRBJ2-2	TGCGCCAGCAGCGAGGACACCTTCGTGGGAGGGGAGCTGTTTTTT	CASSEDTFVGGELFF
NA	15	NA	TRBV30	TRBJ1-1	TGTGCCTGGATGGCCCAGAGGGGGGGGGACACTGAAGCTTTCTTT	CAWMAQRGGDTEAFF
NA	15	NA	TRBV7-2	TRBJ1-3	TGTGCCAGCAGCGGACGATTCGGGGCTGGAAACACCATATATTTT	CASSGRFGAGNTIYF
NA	12	NA	TRBV12-3/TRBV12-4	TRBJ1-5	TGTGCCAGCAGCTCCGCTAATCAGCCCCAGCATTTT	CASSSANQPQHF
NA	14	NA	TRBV19	TRBJ1-5	TGTGCCAGTAGTATCCGGAGGGGTAATCAGCCCCAGCATTTT	CASSIRRGNQPQHF
NA	16	NA	TRBV19	TRBJ2-6	TGTGCCAGTAATGCTCCGTTTGGGGCTGGGGCCAACGTCCTGACTTTC	CASNAPFGAGANVLTF
TRBD2	15	NA	TRBV7-8	TRBJ2-3	TGTGCCAGCAGCTTCCTAGCGGGAGCAACAGATACGCAGTATTTT	CASSFLAGATDTQYF
NA	15	NA	TRBV7-2	TRBJ1-3	TGTGCCAGCAGCTTAGATAGAAGGGGTACGGACACCATATATTTT	CASSLDRRGTDTIYF
NA	14	NA	TRBV25-1	TRBJ2-1	TGTGCCAGCAGACCCGGGATCTCCTACAATGAGCAGTTCTTC	CASRPGISYNEQFF
NA	17	NA	TRBV14	TRBJ1-2	TGTGCCAGCAGCCAATTGGGCCCGGGACAAGGTCCTTATGGCTACACCTTC	CASSQLGPGQGPYGYTF
TRBD1	13	NA	TRBV5-8	TRBJ1-2	TGTGCCAGCAGCCTAGACAGGGGGGGTGGCTACACCTTC	CASSLDRGGGYTF